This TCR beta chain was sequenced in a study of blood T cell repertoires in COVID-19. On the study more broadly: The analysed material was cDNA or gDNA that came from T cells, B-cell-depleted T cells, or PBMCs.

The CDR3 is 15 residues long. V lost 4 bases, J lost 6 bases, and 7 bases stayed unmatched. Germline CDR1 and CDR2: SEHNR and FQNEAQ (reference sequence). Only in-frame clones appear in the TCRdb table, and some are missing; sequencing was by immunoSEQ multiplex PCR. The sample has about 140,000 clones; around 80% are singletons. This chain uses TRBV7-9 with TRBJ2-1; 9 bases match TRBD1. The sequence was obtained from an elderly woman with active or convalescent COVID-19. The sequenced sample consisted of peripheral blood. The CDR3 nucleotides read TGTGCCAGCAGCTCTGGACAGGGGTGGCGCAATGAGCAGTTCTTC. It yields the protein CASSSGQGWRNEQFF.